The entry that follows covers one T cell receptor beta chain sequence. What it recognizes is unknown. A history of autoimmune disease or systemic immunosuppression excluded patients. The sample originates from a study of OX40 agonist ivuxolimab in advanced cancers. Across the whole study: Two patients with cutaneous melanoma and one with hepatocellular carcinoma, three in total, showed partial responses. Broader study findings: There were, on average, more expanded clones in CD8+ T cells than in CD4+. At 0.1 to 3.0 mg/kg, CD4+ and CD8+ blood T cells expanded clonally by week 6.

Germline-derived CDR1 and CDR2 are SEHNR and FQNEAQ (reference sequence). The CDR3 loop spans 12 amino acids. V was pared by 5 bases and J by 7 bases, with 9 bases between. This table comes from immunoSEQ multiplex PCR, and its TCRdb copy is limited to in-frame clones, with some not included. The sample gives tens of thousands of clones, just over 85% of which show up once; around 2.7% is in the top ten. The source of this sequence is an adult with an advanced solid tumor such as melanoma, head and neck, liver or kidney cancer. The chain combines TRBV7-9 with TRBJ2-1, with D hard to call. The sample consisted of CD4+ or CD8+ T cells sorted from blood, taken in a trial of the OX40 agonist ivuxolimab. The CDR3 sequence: CASSPPGNEQFF. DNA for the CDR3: TGTGCCAGCAGCCCTCCCGGGAATGAGCAGTTCTTC. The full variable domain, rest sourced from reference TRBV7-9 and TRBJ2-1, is DTGVSQNPRHKITKRGQNVTFRCDPISEHNRLYWYRQTLGQGPEFLTYFQNEAQLEKSRLLSDRFSAERPKGSFSTLEIQRTEQGDSAMYLCASSPPGNEQFFGPGTRLTVL.